The next 10 T cell receptor beta chains were all read from a single sample in a study of CD8 T cells in ankylosing spondylitis. MiXCR, run by TCRdb on the 5' RACE reads, gives a single entry per CDR3 protein. Among fewer than 80,000 distinct CDR3 sequences listed, 5.3% were seen once. Sequenced input: blood, either unsorted or a sorted T cell fraction (not recorded which). These receptors were taken from a male donor with ankylosing spondylitis or in good health (not recorded which).

This clonotype has only a few counts. The chain joins TRBV7-2 to TRBJ1-1; D is uncertain. Germline V gives CDR1 SGHTA, CDR2 FQGNSA. CDR3 length: 14 residues. With 5 bases removed from V and 7 bases from J, the gap between germline ends came to 17 bases. This CDR3 reads CASSPTREKHEAFF. As DNA, the CDR3 is TGTGCCAGCAGCCCCACCCGGGAGAAACATGAAGCTTTCTTT. The full variable domain, rest sourced from reference TRBV7-2 and TRBJ1-1, is GAGVSQSPSNKVTEKGKDVELRCDPISGHTALYWYRQSLGQGLEFLIYFQGNSAPDKSGLPSDRFSAERTGGSVSTLTIQRTQQEDSAVYLCASSPTREKHEAFFGQGTRLTVV.

This clonotype was seen ten or more times. This chain joins TRBV6-2 or TRBV6-3 and TRBJ2-3, with D maybe TRBD2 (5 bases). CDR1 is MNHEY, CDR2 SVGEGT, per germline. The CDR3 extends over 15 amino acids. The V end was cut by 5 bases, the J end by 4 bases, with 16 bases between. The DNA of the CDR3 is TGTGCCAGCAGTCAATTTGGTGGCGGGCCAGATACGCAGTATTTT. This translates into CASSQFGGGPDTQYF.

This clonotype was observed many times. The chain uses TRBV5-1 and TRBJ1-2, with D unclear. The germline gives CDR1 SGHRS, CDR2 YFSETQ. The length of the CDR3 is 12 residues. Trimming removed 0 bases at V and 1 base at J, with 1 base between. The CDR3 loop reads CASSLDNYGYTF. CDR3 in DNA: TGCGCCAGCAGCTTGGATAACTATGGCTACACCTTC.

This clonotype was seen ten or more times. This rearrangement joins TRBV3-1 to TRBJ2-7; D is ambiguous. This CDR3 comprises 13 residues. Germline V gives CDR1 LGHDT, CDR2 YNNKEL (reference sequence). Trimming pared 6 bases from V and 5 bases from J, leaving 14 bases between. The CDR3 DNA sequence: TGTGCCAGCAGTTTCCAGGTGAACCACGAGCAGTACTTC. The encoded protein is CASSFQVNHEQYF.

This clonotype was picked up one time. Germline and junction disagree at one end, which may indicate a read error. The V and J genes are TRBV20-1 and TRBJ1-1, with no clear D. This CDR3 comprises 14 residues. Germline V CDR1 and CDR2: DFQATT, SNEGSKA (reference sequence). CDR3 sequence: CSVLKNLLNTGAFF. CDR3 coding DNA: TGCAGTGTCCTTAAGAACTTATTGAACACTGGAGCTTTCTTT.

This clonotype was detected ten times or more. J is TRBJ1-5 and V is TRBV28; no clear D gene. Trimming removed 7 bases from V and 1 base from J, with 17 bases in between. The CDR3 is made up of 16 amino acids. Germline-derived CDR1 and CDR2 are MDHEN and SYDVKM. CDR3 bases: TGTGCCAGCACCCGAAATGGCGCAGGCAGCAATCAGCCCCAGCATTTT. This gives the protein CASTRNGAGSNQPQHF. Combining the CDR3 with reference TRBV28 and TRBJ1-5 gives the whole variable domain DVKVTQSSRYLVKRTGEKVFLECVQDMDHENMFWYRQDPGLGLRLIYFSYDVKMKEKGDIPEGYSVSREKKERFSLILESASTNQTSMYLCASTRNGAGSNQPQHFGDGTRLSIL.

There are many counts of this clonotype. The rearrangement links TRBV5-1 to TRBJ2-2; no firm D call. Trimming removed 5 bases from V and 5 bases from J, with 16 bases in between. The CDR3 is 15 residues long. Germline CDR1 reads SGHRS; CDR2 reads YFSETQ. The CDR3 DNA reads TGCGCCAGCAGACCGCAGGTAGTGGCAACCGGGGAGCTGTTTTTT. As protein: CASRPQVVATGELFF.

Concerning this clonotype itself: Compared with germline, one end of the junction differs, possibly owing to a read error. The rearrangement joins TRBV20-1 to TRBJ1-5, with TRBD1 as a possible D gene (6 bases). This CDR3 is 16 amino acids long. CDR1 and CDR2 from the germline V gene are DFQATT and SNEGSKA (reference sequence). CDR3 residues: CSARDRGAGANPPQHF. Here the CDR3 DNA reads TGCAGTGCTAGAGATAGGGGGGCAGGGGCAAATCCGCCCCAGCATTTT.

At least ten counts were recorded for this clonotype. The chain carries TRBV18 and TRBJ1-2, with D possibly TRBD1 on 6 matching bases. This CDR3 has 16 residues. Trimming pared 6 bases from V and 0 bases from J, leaving 17 bases between. The V gene's germline CDR1 is KGHSH and CDR2 LQKENI. The CDR3 sequence: CASSRTSQGANYGYTF. The CDR3 DNA reads as TGTGCCAGCTCCCGGACCTCACAGGGAGCTAACTATGGCTACACCTTC.

This clonotype has at least ten counts. The gene calls are TRBV28 and TRBJ2-1, with 10 positions matching TRBD2. The J segment lost 1 base and the V segment lost 5 bases, leaving 17 bases of the junction unmatched. The CDR3 consists of 20 residues. The germline gives CDR1 MDHEN, CDR2 SYDVKM. The CDR3 loop is CASSPRKLAGALRSYNEQFF. The CDR3 DNA reads as TGTGCCAGCAGTCCCCGGAAGCTAGCGGGGGCCCTGAGGTCCTACAATGAGCAGTTCTTC.